Each of the 31 T cell receptor beta chains below was sequenced from the same sample in a study of cytomegalovirus exposure and HLA in healthy donors. In the PCR, 60 Vbeta and 13 Jbeta primers were used. Using immunoSEQ multiplex PCR, the repertoire was profiled, and TCRdb retains in-frame clones only, with some absent. The repertoire holds over 90,000 clones, with about four fifths as singletons. Material for sequencing was PBMCs. These receptors all stem from a woman between 65 and 79 years old in good health and CMV-seropositive.

The rearrangement uses TRBV14 and TRBJ2-1; D is perhaps TRBD2 (5 bases). Trimming cost V 0 bases and J 6 bases, with 21 bases left between them. Germline lookup yields CDR1 SGHDN and CDR2 FVKESK. The CDR3 spans 18 residues. This chain's CDR3 is CASSQEKRRAETGNEQFF. CDR3 nucleotides: TGTGCCAGCAGCCAAGAGAAAAGGCGGGCAGAAACGGGCAATGAGCAGTTCTTC. The full variable domain, in which reference TRBV14 and TRBJ2-1 provide the parts outside the CDR3, is EAGVTQFPSHSVIEKGQTVTLRCDPISGHDNLYWYRRVMGKEIKFLLHFVKESKQDESGMPNNRFLAERTGGTYSTLKVQPAELEDSGVYFCASSQEKRRAETGNEQFFGPGTRLTVL.

This chain joins TRBV27 and TRBJ1-2, with a tentative D call TRBD1 (5 bases). Trimming stripped 5 bases from V and 0 bases from J, with 13 bases between. Germline assignment: CDR1 MNHEY and CDR2 SMNVEV (reference sequence). The CDR3 has 15 amino acids. The CDR3 DNA sequence: TGTGCCAGCAGTCCCCCGGGGGGATCTAACTATGGCTACACCTTC. It specifies CASSPPGGSNYGYTF.

The chain combines TRBV7-9 with TRBJ1-3; D may be TRBD1 (6 bases). The germline V gene encodes CDR1 SEHNR and CDR2 FQNEAQ (reference sequence). The CDR3 covers 16 residues. Trimming pared 6 bases from V and 0 bases from J, leaving 15 bases between. The chain's CDR3 is CASSPQGKSSGNTIYF. As DNA, the CDR3 is TGTGCCAGCAGTCCCCAGGGGAAGAGCTCTGGAAACACCATATATTTT.

The J gene is TRBJ2-3, the V gene TRBV13, with 7 bases that match TRBD1. J lost 1 base, V lost 0 bases, and 4 bases had no gene match. The CDR3 covers 16 residues. Germline V gene data show CDR1 as PRHDT and CDR2 as FYEKMQ (reference sequence). The CDR3 region is CASSLGTTGRTDTQYF. The CDR3 DNA reads as TGTGCCAGCAGCTTAGGAACGACAGGGCGCACAGATACGCAGTATTTT.

The chain carries TRBV28 and TRBJ2-7; 9 bases align to TRBD2. There are 15 residues in the CDR3. Losses at the gene ends were 3 bases for V and 5 bases for J; bases not matched to a gene: 8. Germline V gives CDR1 MDHEN, CDR2 SYDVKM. The DNA for the CDR3 is TGTGCCAGCAGTTTCGGGGCTAGCGGGACGAACGAGCAGTACTTC. Translated, it gives CASSFGASGTNEQYF.

The chain joins TRBV28 to TRBJ2-7; D remains unclear. Germline V gives CDR1 MDHEN, CDR2 SYDVKM. V dropped 1 base and J dropped 6 bases, with 19 bases sitting between them. The CDR3 covers 16 residues. CDR3 coding DNA: TGTGCCAGCAGTTTATATCGGAGTCCGGGTCCTGTCGAGCAGTACTTC. It yields the protein CASSLYRSPGPVEQYF.

The chain has TRBV5-1 and TRBJ2-2, with TRBD1 as a possible D gene (5 bases). The CDR3 length is 14 residues. Trimming cost V 3 bases and J 2 bases, with 8 bases left between them. Looked up from germline, CDR1 is SGHRS and CDR2 is YFSETQ. The CDR3 loop reads CASSSDTNTGELFF. The CDR3 nucleotides read TGCGCCAGCAGCTCGGACACCAACACCGGGGAGCTGTTTTTT.

This clone was found a few times. The genes are TRBV4-3 and TRBJ2-1; TRBD1 is a possible D gene (5 bases). CDR3 length: 16 amino acids. Trimming shortened V by 0 bases and J by 5 bases, and 14 bases separated the two germline ends. Per germline, CDR1 LGHNA and CDR2 YSLEER. The DNA of the CDR3 is TGCGCCAGCAGCCAAGAAATGGGGCCAGCCCACAATGAGCAGTTCTTC. It codes for CASSQEMGPAHNEQFF.

The chain has TRBV6-1 and TRBJ1-5; TRBD1 agrees at 10 bases. CDR1 MNHNS and CDR2 SASEGT come from the germline V gene. Germline trimming cut 4 bases from V and 1 base from J; bases unmatched to any gene: 13. The CDR3 loop spans 19 amino acids. The CDR3, as DNA: TGTGCCAGCAGTGGCTCTTGGGACAGGGGTGGCTCCAGCAATCAGCCCCAGCATTTT. As protein: CASSGSWDRGGSSNQPQHF.

The chain has TRBV10-3 and TRBJ2-7, with TRBD1 matching over 7 bases. This CDR3 spans 13 amino acids. Germline lookup yields CDR1 ENHRY and CDR2 SYGVKD. V gave up 6 bases and J gave up 8 bases; unmatched junction bases: 10. CDR3 in amino acids: CAIRPDRFSKQYF. The CDR3 DNA sequence: TGTGCCATCAGACCGGACAGGTTTTCAAAGCAGTACTTC.

This chain joins TRBV5-6 and TRBJ2-1; the D gene is possibly TRBD2 (5 bases). There are 19 residues in the CDR3. Germline CDR1 reads SGHDT; CDR2 reads YYEEEE. V lost 1 base and J 0 bases, leaving 20 bases between the germline ends. This CDR3 is CASSLWPWERKGSYNEQFF. As DNA, the CDR3 is TGTGCCAGCAGCTTGTGGCCGTGGGAGAGGAAAGGCTCCTACAATGAGCAGTTCTTC. The full variable domain, its missing parts supplied by reference TRBV5-6 and TRBJ2-1, is DAGVTQSPTHLIKTRGQQVTLRCSPKSGHDTVSWYQQALGQGPQFIFQYYEEEERQRGNFPDRFSGHQFPNYSSELNVNALLLGDSALYLCASSLWPWERKGSYNEQFFGPGTRLTVL.

The chain employs TRBV7-3 and TRBJ1-1; 7 bases map to TRBD1. The germline CDR1 and CDR2 sequences are SGHTA and FQGTGA. V gave up 7 bases and J gave up 4 bases; unmatched junction bases: 9. CDR3 length equals 14 residues. CDR3 nucleotides: TGTGCCAGCAAGCCGGACAGGACGGGCACTGAAGCTTTCTTT. It encodes CASKPDRTGTEAFF.

CDR3 bases: TGCGCCAGCACCCCGGACTCAAACAATGAGCAGTTCTTC. It specifies CASTPDSNNEQFF. This sequence joins TRBV5-1 and TRBJ2-1; perhaps TRBD2 as D (5 bases). CDR3 size: 13 residues. V dropped 6 bases and J dropped 5 bases, with 12 bases sitting between them. Germline V lookup: CDR1 SGHRS, CDR2 YFSETQ.

The gene calls are TRBV28 and TRBJ1-2, with 7 bases that match TRBD1. The V gene end was trimmed by 4 bases and the J gene end by 1 base; junction bases not matched to a gene: 3. CDR1 is MDHEN, CDR2 SYDVKM, per germline. CDR3 length: 14 residues. This CDR3 reads CASSSSGGNYGYTF. The CDR3 nucleotides read TGTGCCAGCAGTTCCTCAGGGGGTAACTATGGCTACACCTTC.

The chain carries TRBV12-1 and TRBJ1-1; TRBD1, the table's D call, was not compared with the DNA. TRBV12-1 is a documented pseudogene. This CDR3 spans 14 amino acids. CDR3 DNA: TGTGCCAGCAGCCCCCTTGGGGGCTTAACTGAAGCTTTCTTT. Amino acids: CASSPLGGLTEAFF.

The chain couples TRBV6-1 to TRBJ1-2, with 11 bases matching TRBD1. CDR1 and CDR2 (germline): MNHNS, SASEGT. CDR3 length equals 14 residues. V dropped 4 bases and J dropped 5; count of bases not matched to a gene: 3. This CDR3 reads CASSAGTGGYGYTF. The CDR3 nucleotides are TGTGCCAGCAGTGCAGGGACAGGGGGTTATGGCTACACCTTC.

The V call is TRBV6-5, the J call TRBJ1-5, with 9 bases aligning to TRBD1. The CDR3 sequence is 13 residues long. Germline trimming cut 5 bases from V and 7 bases from J; bases unmatched to any gene: 3. In germline, CDR1 is MNHEY, CDR2 SVGAGI. CDR3 sequence: CASSRDRVQPQHF. CDR3 nucleotide sequence: TGTGCCAGCAGTAGGGACAGGGTACAGCCCCAGCATTTT.

This clone was observed a single time. The V and J genes are TRBV5-6 and TRBJ2-5; D is perhaps TRBD1 (5 bases). The V end lost 2 bases, the J end lost 0 bases, and 14 bases lay between the germline ends. This CDR3 comprises 16 residues. CDR1 SGHDT and CDR2 YYEEEE come from the germline V gene. For the CDR3, the DNA is TGTGCCAGCAGCTTAAGCCGACAGATGTACCAAGAGACCCAGTACTTC. Translating it yields CASSLSRQMYQETQYF.

This clone was found a few times. The chain carries TRBV19 and TRBJ2-1; a weak D match, TRBD2 (5 bases). This CDR3 is 17 amino acids long. V gave up 3 bases and J gave up 0 bases, with 15 bases separating them. CDR1 is LNHDA, CDR2 SQIVND, per germline (reference sequence). In DNA, the CDR3 is TGTGCCAGTAGTATGTCTCTAGCTGAAAGCTCCTACAATGAGCAGTTCTTC. This translates into CASSMSLAESSYNEQFF.

V usage is TRBV6-5 and J usage is TRBJ1-6; TRBD1 matches at 8 bases. CDR3 length: 14 amino acids. Germline values: CDR1 MNHEY, CDR2 SVGAGI. V gave up 0 bases and J gave up 8 bases; unmatched junction bases: 0. The CDR3 DNA sequence: TGTGCCAGCAGTTACTCGACAGGGGATTCACCCCTCCACTTT. Encoded protein: CASSYSTGDSPLHF.

V is TRBV5-4 and J is TRBJ2-7; 12 nucleotides align to TRBD2. CDR3 length: 15 amino acids. V was pared by 3 bases and J by 4 bases, with 5 bases of the junction left unmatched. Germline CDR1 is SGHNT and CDR2 is YYREEE (reference sequence). The DNA of the CDR3 is TGTGCCAGCAGCTCGCGACTAGCGGGAGCGTACGAGCAGTACTTC. Translating it yields CASSSRLAGAYEQYF.

This rearrangement joins TRBV10-3 to TRBJ1-1; no definite D call. The ends were cut back, 2 bases at V and 6 bases at J, with 10 bases in the middle. Germline-derived CDR1 and CDR2 are ENHRY and SYGVKD. The CDR3 sequence is 13 residues long. This CDR3 reads CAISEHATSEAFF. For the CDR3, the DNA is TGTGCCATCAGTGAGCATGCTACTTCTGAAGCTTTCTTT.

The V gene is TRBV4-2, the J gene TRBJ2-1, with 10 bases aligning to TRBD2. Germline CDR1 reads LGHNA; CDR2 reads YNFKEQ. The CDR3 spans 18 residues. V dropped 3 bases and J dropped 4; count of bases not matched to a gene: 12. The CDR3 coding sequence is TGTGCCAGCAGCCAGGGAGCGGGGGGGCGCGGGGTTTACAATGAGCAGTTCTTC. It yields the protein CASSQGAGGRGVYNEQFF.

The V call is TRBV7-3, the J call TRBJ2-6, with TRBD1 matching 8 bases. Germline loops: CDR1 SGHTA, CDR2 FQGTGA. V lost 3 bases to trimming and J lost 2 bases; unmatched junction nucleotides: 15. This CDR3 region has 20 residues. CDR3 amino acids: CASSFIPRTGRVPGANVLTF. CDR3 coding DNA: TGTGCCAGCAGCTTTATCCCCCGGACAGGGAGAGTCCCTGGGGCCAACGTCCTGACTTTC.

The V gene is TRBV2, the J gene TRBJ1-3; D remains ambiguous. The CDR3 runs to 13 residues. Germline CDR1 is SNHLY and CDR2 is FYNNEI. V lost 3 bases, J lost 4 bases, and 7 bases lay in between. CDR3 nucleotides: TGTGCCAGCAGTGATCGGGTCGGAAACACCATATATTTT. Translating gives CASSDRVGNTIYF.

The chain carries TRBV18 and TRBJ1-3; D is unclear. The CDR3 length is 12 residues. Germline assignment: CDR1 KGHSH and CDR2 LQKENI. V dropped 3 bases and J dropped 7 bases, with 7 bases sitting between them. In nucleotides, the CDR3 is TGTGCCAGCTCACCCGACGGGAACACCATATATTTT. Amino acid sequence: CASSPDGNTIYF.

The rearrangement links TRBV5-8 to TRBJ1-2; the D is unclear. Trimming took off 1 base at V and 2 bases at J, with 6 bases between the two ends. Germline V CDR1 and CDR2: SGHTS, YDEGEE. The CDR3 covers 13 residues. The CDR3 DNA reads as TGTGCCAGCAGCTTGTCGGTCAACTATGGCTACACCTTC. This translates into CASSLSVNYGYTF.

A single count supports this clone. The CDR3 region is CASSFISGGTNIQYF. In DNA, the CDR3 is TGTGCCAGCAGTTTCATCAGCGGCGGGACAAACATTCAGTACTTC. The gene calls are TRBV28 and TRBJ2-4, with D tentatively TRBD2 (6 bases). The CDR3 totals 15 residues. V lost 3 bases to trimming and J lost 6 bases, with 15 bases between them. CDR1 and CDR2 (germline): MDHEN, SYDVKM.

CDR3 DNA: TGTGCCAGCAGTTTATGGGACAGGGCTGGAAACACCATATATTTT. Translation gives CASSLWDRAGNTIYF. V and J are TRBV28 and TRBJ1-3, with TRBD1 identical over 8 bases. The CDR3 has 15 residues. Unmatched junction bases numbered 0, after V lost 0 bases and J lost 2 bases. In germline, CDR1 is MDHEN, CDR2 SYDVKM.

The chain carries TRBV10-1 and TRBJ2-7, with TRBD1 matching 8 bases. Trimming took 8 bases from V and 6 from J; bases not matched to a gene: 9. CDR3 length: 13 amino acids. CDR1 is WNHNN, CDR2 SYGVQD, per germline (reference sequence). The chain's CDR3 is CASADRVGSEQYF. For the CDR3, the DNA is TGCGCCAGCGCGGACAGGGTGGGTTCCGAGCAGTACTTC.

The chain employs TRBV5-1 and TRBJ2-7; weak D call: TRBD2 (6 bases). CDR1 SGHRS and CDR2 YFSETQ come from the germline V gene. This CDR3 has 13 amino acids. Between the trimmed V and J ends, which lost 4 bases and 4 bases, there was a span of 12 bases. The CDR3 protein is CASSSPGEYEQYF. CDR3 bases: TGCGCCAGCAGCAGCCCGGGGGAGTACGAGCAGTACTTC. Using reference TRBV5-1 and TRBJ2-7 for the parts outside the CDR3, the full variable domain is KAGVTQTPRYLIKTRGQQVTLSCSPISGHRSVSWYQQTPGQGLQFLFEYFSETQRNKGNFPGRFSGRQFSNSRSEMNVSTLELGDSALYLCASSSPGEYEQYFGPGTRLTVT.